Here is one T cell receptor beta chain with its context. This entry belongs to a study of blood T cell repertoires in COVID-19. Looking at the study overall: The origin of the acute and convalescent COVID-19 samples was the United States, Italy and Spain. T cells, B-cell-depleted T cells, or PBMCs provided the cDNA or gDNA that served as material.

Per the study methods: Scientists estimated how many nucleated cells there were by amplifying reference gene primers. The table came from immunoSEQ multiplex PCR; TCRdb's copy has only in-frame clones and leaves some out. That table furnishes V, J and clone size, whereas the DNA furnished D and trimming. Here the sample spans over 200,000 clones, 86% being singletons. Germline CDR1 is SEHNR and CDR2 is FQNEAQ (reference sequence). The length of the CDR3 is 15 residues. V lost 0 bases, J lost 0 bases, and 8 bases lay in between. The receptor's source is a woman in her 50s in a cohort exposed to, infected with or recovered from COVID-19 (not recorded which). The chain has TRBV7-9 and TRBJ2-5; a weak D match, TRBD2 (6 bases). The sequenced material came from PBMCs or T cells enriched from blood (not recorded which). Here the CDR3 reads CASSLALADQETQYF. CDR3 DNA: TGTGCCAGCAGCTTAGCCTTAGCGGACCAAGAGACCCAGTACTTC.